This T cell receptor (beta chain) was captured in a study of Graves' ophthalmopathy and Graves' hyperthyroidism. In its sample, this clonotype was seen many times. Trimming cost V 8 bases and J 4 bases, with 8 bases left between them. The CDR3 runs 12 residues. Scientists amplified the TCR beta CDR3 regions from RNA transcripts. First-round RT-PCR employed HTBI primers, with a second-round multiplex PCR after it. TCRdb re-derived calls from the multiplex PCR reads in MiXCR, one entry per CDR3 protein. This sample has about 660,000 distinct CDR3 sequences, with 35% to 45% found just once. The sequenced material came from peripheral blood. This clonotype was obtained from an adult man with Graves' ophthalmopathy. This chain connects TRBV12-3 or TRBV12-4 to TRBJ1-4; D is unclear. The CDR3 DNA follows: TGTGCCAGCTGGCAGAATAATGAAAAACTGTTTTTT. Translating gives CASWQNNEKLFF.